These T cell receptor beta chains were read from a single sample in a study of shared clonotypes between healthy human individuals. Clones were read by immunoSEQ multiplex PCR, and TCRdb kept only the in-frame ones, dropping some. The data show some 800,000 clones, 92% seen once. Sequences were obtained from naive CD8+ T cells sorted from blood. Every receptor here comes from a man between 25 and 39 years old in good health. Each CDR3 is given with its conserved first and last residue. A D gene is named only where the DNA matches it firmly. Only some rows state a clone size, as once, few, many or a class for expanded clones.

V	D	size	J	DNA	CDR3
TRBV11-2	TRBD1	NA	TRBJ2-3	TGTGCCAGCAGTCACACCACAGGGGGGACAGATACGCAGTATTTT	CASSHTTGGTDTQYF
TRBV28	NA	NA	TRBJ1-2	TGTGCCAGCAGGCCTAACTATGGCTACACCTTC	CASRPNYGYTF
TRBV29-1	NA	NA	TRBJ1-3	TGCAGCGCCGTCGGTGAGTCGGACAGCACCGACGACTCTGGAAACACCATATATTTT	CSAVGESDSTDDSGNTIYF
TRBV29-1	TRBD2	NA	TRBJ2-2	TGCAGCGCCCCGGGACTAGCGGGAACAACCGGGGAGCTGTTTTTT	CSAPGLAGTTGELFF
TRBV6-6	NA	NA	TRBJ1-5	TGTGCCAGCAGTTACTCAGGATATAGCAATCAGCCCCAGCATTTT	CASSYSGYSNQPQHF
TRBV27	NA	NA	TRBJ1-5	TGTGCCAGCAGTATGGGCAGGGTCGGCAATCAGCCCCAGCATTTT	CASSMGRVGNQPQHF
TRBV19	NA	NA	TRBJ2-2	TGTGCCAGCACCCCATCGTTTAGCCGGGACAAGAGATACGGGGAGCTGTTTTTT	CASTPSFSRDKRYGELFF
TRBV29-1	TRBD1	NA	TRBJ2-7	TGCAGCGTTTCGTATCACCACAGGGGGCCCAGCTCCTACGAGCAGTACTTC	CSVSYHHRGPSSYEQYF
TRBV9	TRBD2	NA	TRBJ2-1	TGTGCCAGCGGGATAGCGGGAGGCACGTACAATGAGCAGTTCTTC	CASGIAGGTYNEQFF
TRBV6-5	NA	once	TRBJ1-2	TGTGCCAGCAGTTACCCGGGCTATGGCTACACCTTC	CASSYPGYGYTF
TRBV11-2	NA	NA	TRBJ2-7	TGTGCCAGCAGCTCCGGACAGACAATCTACGAGCAGTACTTC	CASSSGQTIYEQYF
TRBV5-4	NA	NA	TRBJ1-1	TGTGCCAGCGGGGAGGACAACACTGAAGCTTTCTTT	CASGEDNTEAFF
TRBV6-1	NA	once	TRBJ2-7	TGTGCCAGCAGTGAAAGAGCATCCTACGAGCAGTACTTC	CASSERASYEQYF
TRBV9	TRBD1	NA	TRBJ2-1	TGTGCCAGCAGCCTATACGGGACAGGGGCTCGGGATGAGCAGTTCTTC	CASSLYGTGARDEQFF
TRBV7-9	NA	NA	TRBJ1-4	TGTGCCAGCAGCCAGACCAAAACAAATGAAAAACTGTTTTTT	CASSQTKTNEKLFF
TRBV7-9	NA	NA	TRBJ2-1	TGTGCCAGCCCTCGCGGCGGGGTAATCGGCAATGAGCAGTTCTTC	CASPRGGVIGNEQFF
TRBV5-1	TRBD2	NA	TRBJ2-7	TGCGCCAGCAGCTTGGGCCTAGCGGGAGCGTACTACGAGCAGTACTTC	CASSLGLAGAYYEQYF
TRBV27	TRBD2	NA	TRBJ2-1	TGTGCCAGCAGGACGACATCCCGGACTAGCGGATACTCCTACAATGAGCAGTTCTTC	CASRTTSRTSGYSYNEQFF
TRBV5-6	NA	NA	TRBJ1-1	TGTGCCAGCAGCCCGCCGGGACGGCGGGAGGCTGAAGCTTTCTTT	CASSPPGRREAEAFF
TRBV6-5	NA	NA	TRBJ2-7	TGTGCCAGCAGTTATTCGCTTTCGGGGGCGTACGAGCAGTACTTC	CASSYSLSGAYEQYF
TRBV7-3	NA	NA	TRBJ2-7	TGTGCCAGCAGCCCCCAGACAGGGCTAGCGAACGAGCAGTACTTC	CASSPQTGLANEQYF
TRBV7-9	NA	NA	TRBJ1-4	TGTGCCAGCAGCGGCCCGGGATCAACTAATGAAAAACTGTTTTTT	CASSGPGSTNEKLFF
TRBV10-1	NA	once	TRBJ1-4	TGCGCCAGCAGTGATGGACAGTCTAATCCAACTAATGAAAAACTGTTTTTT	CASSDGQSNPTNEKLFF
TRBV4-1	NA	NA	TRBJ2-1	TGCGCCAGCAGCCATACCCTTGATGAGCAGTTCTTC	CASSHTLDEQFF
TRBV5-5	TRBD2	NA	TRBJ2-3	TGTGCCAGCAGCGATATAGCGGGAGACGGCACAGATACGCAGTATTTT	CASSDIAGDGTDTQYF
TRBV19	TRBD2	NA	TRBJ2-7	TGTGCCAGTAGTATTGGAGGCGGGGGAGAGCAGTACTTC	CASSIGGGGEQYF
TRBV29-1	TRBD1	NA	TRBJ2-7	TGCAGCGTTTTGACAGGGACGGCCTACGAGCAGTACTTC	CSVLTGTAYEQYF
TRBV6-1	NA	NA	TRBJ2-7	TGTGCCAGCAGTGAACCGAGACAGGCCTCCTACGAGCAGTACTTC	CASSEPRQASYEQYF
TRBV10-3	TRBD1	NA	TRBJ1-5	TGTGCCATCAGTGAGTCGGGGACAGGGTTAAATCAGCCCCAGCATTTT	CAISESGTGLNQPQHF
TRBV6-5	NA	NA	TRBJ1-2	TGTGCCAGCAGTTACGGGAGCAGCCACTATGGCTACACCTTC	CASSYGSSHYGYTF
TRBV27	NA	NA	TRBJ2-7	TGTGCCAGCAGTTTATCCGTCTCCTACGAGCAGTACTTC	CASSLSVSYEQYF
TRBV2	TRBD2	NA	TRBJ2-7	TGTGCCAGCAGGTGGGGAGGGGACGAGCAGTACTTC	CASRWGGDEQYF
TRBV7-8	NA	NA	TRBJ2-7	TGTGCCAGCAGCTTGACACCTCAGGGTCCCTCCTCCTACGAGCAGTACTTC	CASSLTPQGPSSYEQYF
TRBV7-8	TRBD2	NA	TRBJ2-2	TGTGCCAGCAGCTTAGCGCGGGGGGGGCCTAGCGGGAGACACACCGGGGAGCTGTTTTTT	CASSLARGGPSGRHTGELFF
TRBV19	NA	NA	TRBJ2-2	TGTGCCAGTAGTATATCGCAGGGTTACACCGGGGAGCTGTTTTTT	CASSISQGYTGELFF
TRBV27	NA	NA	TRBJ1-2	TGTGCCAGCAGTTTATCGATTAAAGGTGGCTACACCTTC	CASSLSIKGGYTF
TRBV7-9	TRBD1	once	TRBJ1-2	TGTGCCAGCAGCACACCGACAGGGGGCGACTATGGCTACACCTTC	CASSTPTGGDYGYTF
TRBV4-1	TRBD2	NA	TRBJ2-7	TGCGCCAGCAGCCCCGGGACTAGCGGATCCTACGAGCAGTACTTC	CASSPGTSGSYEQYF
TRBV27	NA	NA	TRBJ2-7	TGTGCCAGCAGGGACGGGGTCGGAAACGCCTACGAGCAGTACTTC	CASRDGVGNAYEQYF
TRBV9	NA	NA	TRBJ1-1	TGTGCCAGCAGCGTAGCTCAGGGAGATTACACTGAAGCTTTCTTT	CASSVAQGDYTEAFF
TRBV5-4	NA	once	TRBJ2-1	TGTGCCAGCACCCAAGGGGGAGCGTACAATGAGCAGTTCTTC	CASTQGGAYNEQFF
TRBV6-1	TRBD1	NA	TRBJ1-2	TGTGCCAGCAGTGAAGACAGGGGCTACTATGGCTACACCTTC	CASSEDRGYYGYTF
TRBV5-6	NA	NA	TRBJ1-2	TGTGCCAGCAGCTCCGGGACAATTTATGGCTACACCTTC	CASSSGTIYGYTF
TRBV4-1	NA	NA	TRBJ1-5	TGCGCCAGCAGCCAAGACTCGGGGGGTATACGACAGCCCCAGCATTTT	CASSQDSGGIRQPQHF
TRBV5-4	TRBD1	NA	TRBJ1-5	TGTGCCAGCAGCTTAGGGGGACAGGGGGCAGGTCAGCCCCAGCATTTT	CASSLGGQGAGQPQHF
TRBV29-1	NA	NA	TRBJ1-2	TGCAGCGTTGAGGGATGGGGCGCCGACTATGGCTACACCTTC	CSVEGWGADYGYTF